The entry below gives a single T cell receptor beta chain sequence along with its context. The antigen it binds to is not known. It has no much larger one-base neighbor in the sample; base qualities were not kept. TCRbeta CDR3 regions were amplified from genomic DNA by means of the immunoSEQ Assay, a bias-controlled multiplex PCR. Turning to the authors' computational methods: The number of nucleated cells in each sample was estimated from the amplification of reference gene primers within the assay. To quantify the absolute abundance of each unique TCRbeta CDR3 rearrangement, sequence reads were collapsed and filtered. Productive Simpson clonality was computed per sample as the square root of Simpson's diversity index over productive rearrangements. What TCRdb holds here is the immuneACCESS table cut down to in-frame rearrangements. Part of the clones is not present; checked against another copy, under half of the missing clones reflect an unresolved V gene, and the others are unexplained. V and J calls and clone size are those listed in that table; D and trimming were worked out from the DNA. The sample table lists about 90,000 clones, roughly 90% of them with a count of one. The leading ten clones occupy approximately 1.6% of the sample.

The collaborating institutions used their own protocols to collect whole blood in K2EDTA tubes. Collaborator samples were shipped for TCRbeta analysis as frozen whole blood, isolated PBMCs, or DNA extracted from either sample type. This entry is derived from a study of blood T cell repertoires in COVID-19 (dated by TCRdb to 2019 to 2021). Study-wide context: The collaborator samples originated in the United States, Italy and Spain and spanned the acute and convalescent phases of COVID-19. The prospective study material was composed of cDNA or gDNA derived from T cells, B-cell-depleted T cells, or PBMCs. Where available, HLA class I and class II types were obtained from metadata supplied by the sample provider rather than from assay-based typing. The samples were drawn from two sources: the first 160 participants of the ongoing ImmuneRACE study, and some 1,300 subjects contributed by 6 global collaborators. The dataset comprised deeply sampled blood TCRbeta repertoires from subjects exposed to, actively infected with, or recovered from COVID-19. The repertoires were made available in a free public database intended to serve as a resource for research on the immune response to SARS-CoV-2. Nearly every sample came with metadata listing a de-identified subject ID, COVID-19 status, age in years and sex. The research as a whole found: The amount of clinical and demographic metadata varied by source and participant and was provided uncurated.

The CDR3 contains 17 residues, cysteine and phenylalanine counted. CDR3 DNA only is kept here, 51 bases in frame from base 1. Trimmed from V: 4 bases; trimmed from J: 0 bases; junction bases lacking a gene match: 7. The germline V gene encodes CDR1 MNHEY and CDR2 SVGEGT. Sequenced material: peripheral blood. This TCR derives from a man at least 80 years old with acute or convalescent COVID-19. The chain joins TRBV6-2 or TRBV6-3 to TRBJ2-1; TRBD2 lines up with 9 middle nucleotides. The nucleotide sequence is TGTGCCAGCAGTTCTCACCTAGCGGGAAACTCCTACAATGAGCAGTTCTTC. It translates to CASSSHLAGNSYNEQFF.